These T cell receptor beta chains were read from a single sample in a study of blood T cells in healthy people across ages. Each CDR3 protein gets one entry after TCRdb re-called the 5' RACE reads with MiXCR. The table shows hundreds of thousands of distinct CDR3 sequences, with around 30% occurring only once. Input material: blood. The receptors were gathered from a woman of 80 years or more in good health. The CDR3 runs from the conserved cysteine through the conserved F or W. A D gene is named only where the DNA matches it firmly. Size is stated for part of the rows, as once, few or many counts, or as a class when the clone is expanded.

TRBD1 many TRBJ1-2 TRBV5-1 CASSSGQGSGDGYTF TGCGCCAGCAGCTCGGGACAGGGTTCAGGTGATGGCTACACCTTC
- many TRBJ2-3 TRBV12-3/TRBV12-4 CASSFGRVSTDAQYF TGTGCCAGCAGTTTCGGCAGAGTGAGCACAGATGCGCAGTATTTT
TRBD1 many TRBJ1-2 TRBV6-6 CASSYSTGRDRRYGYTF TGTGCCAGCAGTTACTCGACCGGGCGGGACAGGCGGTATGGCTACACCTTC
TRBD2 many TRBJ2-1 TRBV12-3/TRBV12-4 CASSLTSGWSSYNEQFF TGTGCCAGCAGTTTAACTAGCGGATGGAGCTCCTACAATGAGCAGTTCTTC
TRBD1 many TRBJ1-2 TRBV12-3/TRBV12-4 CASSGQGGHYGYTF TGTGCCAGCAGCGGACAGGGGGGTCACTATGGCTACACCTTC
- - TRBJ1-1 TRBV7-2 CAGSLADRDGYTFGSGGSTEAFF -
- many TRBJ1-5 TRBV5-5 CASSFIGWTDNQPQHF TGTGCCAGCAGCTTTATTGGTTGGACCGACAATCAGCCCCAGCATTTT
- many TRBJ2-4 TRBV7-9 CASSLKEGVAKNIQYF TGTGCCAGCAGCTTAAAGGAGGGAGTAGCCAAAAACATTCAGTACTTC
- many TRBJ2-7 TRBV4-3 CASSQVTGPPLYEQYF TGCGCCAGCAGCCAAGTCACGGGACCACCCCTCTACGAGCAGTACTTC
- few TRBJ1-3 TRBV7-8 CASSSPHFGGNTIYF TGTGCCAGCAGCTCCCCCCATTTCGGGGGAAACACCATATATTTT
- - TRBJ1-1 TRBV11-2 CASSRRAPSARNTEAFF TGTGCCAGCAGCCGCCGGGCCCCTTCGGCCAGGAACACTGAAGCTTTCTTT
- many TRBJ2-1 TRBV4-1 CASSQETQGEQFF TGCGCCAGCAGCCAAGAAACCCAGGGGGAGCAGTTCTTC
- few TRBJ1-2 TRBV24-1 CATSEGRPHYGYTF TGTGCCACCAGTGAGGGGCGGCCCCACTATGGCTACACCTTC
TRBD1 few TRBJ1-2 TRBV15 CATSLDRGHYGYTF TGTGCCACCAGCCTGGACAGGGGGCATTATGGCTACACCTTC
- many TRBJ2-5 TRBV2 CASASETQYF TGTGCCAGCGCGTCGGAGACCCAGTACTTC
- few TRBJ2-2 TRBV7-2 CASSITGELFF TGTGCCAGCAGCATAACCGGGGAGCTGTTTTTT
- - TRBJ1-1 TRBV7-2 CASSVAPMNTEAFF TGTGCCAGCAGCGTAGCTCCGATGAACACTGAAGCTTTCTTT
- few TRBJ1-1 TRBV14 CASSRRRQKNTEAFF TGTGCCAGCAGCCGCAGGAGGCAAAAGAACACTGAAGCTTTCTTT
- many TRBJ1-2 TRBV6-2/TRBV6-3 CASSGHVANYGYTF TGTGCCAGCAGTGGTCACGTAGCTAACTATGGCTACACCTTC
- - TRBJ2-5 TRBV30 CAWRKNGELKETQYF TGTGCCTGGAGGAAAAATGGGGAGTTGAAAGAGACCCAGTACTTC
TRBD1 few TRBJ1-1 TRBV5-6 CASSLVPGQGNTEAFF TGTGCCAGCAGCTTGGTCCCGGGACAGGGGAACACTGAAGCTTTCTTT
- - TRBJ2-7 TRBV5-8 CASSLTNSYYEQYF TGTGCCAGCAGCTTGACGAACAGTTACTACGAGCAGTACTTC
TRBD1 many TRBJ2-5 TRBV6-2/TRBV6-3 CASRTNRGPSETQYF TGTGCCAGCAGAACCAACAGGGGCCCAAGCGAGACCCAGTACTTC
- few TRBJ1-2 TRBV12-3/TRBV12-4 CACSRGQTYGYTF TGTGCCTGCAGTAGAGGACAGACCTATGGCTACACCTTC
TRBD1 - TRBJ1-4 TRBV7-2 CASSFGRGLPEKLFF TGTGCCAGCAGCTTCGGCAGGGGGCTGCCTGAAAAACTGTTTTTT
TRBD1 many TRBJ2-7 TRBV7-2 CASSLPRDRAYTRSYEQYF TGTGCCAGCAGTCTCCCCCGGGACAGGGCATATACGAGGTCCTACGAGCAGTACTTC
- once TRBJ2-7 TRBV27 CASSQLVRTTHREQYF TGTGCCAGCAGCCAGTTGGTCCGGACTACCCATCGCGAGCAGTACTTC
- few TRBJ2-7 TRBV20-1 CSASSGREQYF TGCAGTGCTAGTTCGGGGCGCGAGCAGTACTTC
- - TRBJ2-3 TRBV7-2 CASSSDYGAWQYFGPGTQYF -
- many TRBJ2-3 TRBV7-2 CASSLVDRLSTDTQYF TGTGCCAGCAGCTTAGTAGACAGATTAAGCACAGATACGCAGTATTTT
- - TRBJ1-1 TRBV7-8 CASSLRGASTEAFF TGTGCCAGCAGCTTAAGGGGGGCTAGCACTGAAGCTTTCTTT
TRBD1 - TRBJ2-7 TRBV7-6 CASSPYGRPGTEITYEQYF TGTGCCAGCAGCCCTTATGGTCGTCCCGGGACAGAGATTACCTACGAGCAGTACTTC
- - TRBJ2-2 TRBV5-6 CASRALGLGTGELFF TGTGCCAGCAGGGCTCTGGGCCTGGGCACCGGGGAGCTGTTTTTT
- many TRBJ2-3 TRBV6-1 CASIKRETDTQYF TGTGCCAGCATCAAAAGAGAGACAGATACGCAGTATTTT
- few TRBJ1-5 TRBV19 CASPFRFSNQPQHF TGTGCCAGTCCCTTCAGATTTAGCAATCAGCCCCAGCATTTT
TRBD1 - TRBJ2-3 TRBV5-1 CASSLNPHGQGADTQYF TGCGCCAGCAGCTTGAATCCCCATGGTCAGGGGGCAGATACGCAGTATTTT
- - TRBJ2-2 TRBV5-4 CASSPDRGRGTGELFF TGTGCCAGCAGCCCCGACCGTGGGCGCGGAACCGGGGAGCTGTTTTTT
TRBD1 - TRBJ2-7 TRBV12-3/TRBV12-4 CASSDIRDRGGEQYF TGTGCCAGCAGTGACATCCGGGACAGGGGAGGGGAGCAGTACTTC
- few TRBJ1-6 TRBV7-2 CASSLDAKVANSPLHF TGTGCCAGCAGCTTAGACGCTAAGGTGGCTAATTCACCCCTCCACTTT
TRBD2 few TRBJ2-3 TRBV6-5 CASSYFPSGGKFDTQYF TGTGCCAGCAGTTACTTTCCTAGCGGGGGGAAGTTCGATACGCAGTATTTT
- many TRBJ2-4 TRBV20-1 CSARAGVKNIQYF TGCAGTGCTAGAGCAGGGGTCAAAAACATTCAGTACTTC
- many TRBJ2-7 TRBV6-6 CASRQGISSYEQYF TGTGCCAGCAGACAGGGAATAAGCTCCTACGAGCAGTACTTC
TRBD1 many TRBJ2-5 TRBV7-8 CASSLARFPSPRTGEDEQYF TGTGCCAGCAGCTTAGCCCGCTTTCCCAGTCCGAGGACAGGGGAGGATGAGCAGTACTTC
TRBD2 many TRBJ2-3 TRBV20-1 CSALLGGTDTQYF TGCAGTGCCCTCCTGGGAGGGACAGATACGCAGTATTTT
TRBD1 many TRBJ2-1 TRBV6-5 CASRYSRDRDHEQFF TGTGCCAGCAGATATTCCCGGGACAGGGACCATGAGCAGTTCTTC
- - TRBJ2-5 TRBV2 CASTRGWNEQYF TGTGCCAGCACTCGAGGTTGGAATGAGCAGTACTTC
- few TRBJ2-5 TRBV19 CASGPTRETQYF TGTGCCAGCGGACCCACGAGAGAGACCCAGTACTTC
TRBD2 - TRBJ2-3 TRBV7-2 CASSLSGGATTQYF TGTGCCAGCAGCTTAAGCGGGGGGGCTACTACGCAGTATTTT
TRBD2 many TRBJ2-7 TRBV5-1 CASTPGGGSSPTYYEQYF TGCGCCAGCACCCCGGGGGGGGGAAGTTCGCCCACGTACTACGAGCAGTACTTC
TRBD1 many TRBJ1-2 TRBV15 CATSREGGGRGYTF TGTGCCACCAGCAGAGAAGGAGGGGGCCGAGGCTACACCTTC
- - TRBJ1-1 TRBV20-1 CSASQAQGNTEAFF TGCAGTGCTAGCCAAGCCCAGGGGAACACTGAAGCTTTCTTT
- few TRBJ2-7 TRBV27 CASSPTSSRGEQYF TGTGCCAGCAGTCCTACATCCTCAAGAGGCGAGCAGTACTTC
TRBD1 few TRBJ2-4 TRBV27 CASPQGGEGQGLAKNIQYF TGTGCCAGCCCCCAAGGGGGTGAGGGACAGGGACTAGCCAAAAACATTCAGTACTTC
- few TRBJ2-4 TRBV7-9 CTSSFPHRTIQYF TGTACCAGCAGCTTTCCCCATCGAACTATTCAGTACTTC
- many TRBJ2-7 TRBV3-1 CASSQGTAYEQYF TGTGCCAGCAGCCAAGGGACAGCCTACGAGCAGTACTTC
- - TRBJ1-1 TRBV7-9 CASSQRSGGGAFF TGTGCCAGCAGCCAAAGGTCCGGGGGCGGCGCTTTCTTT
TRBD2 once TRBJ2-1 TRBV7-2 CASSPLLAGGPSEQFF TGTGCCAGCAGCCCCCTTCTAGCGGGGGGGCCTAGTGAGCAGTTCTTC